This T cell receptor (beta chain) was sequenced for a study of cytomegalovirus exposure and HLA in healthy donors. The overall study: Caucasian-associated ancestry cluster membership applied to approximately 80% of about 370 genotyped donors.

To note about this clone: The antigen is not known.

Notes on the study in general: A later analysis reportedly identified an Asian-associated ancestry cluster as carrying fewer N-insertions than the approximately 670-donor mean. A few chains tied to CMV proved CMV antigen-specific in vitro. Productive status was seen about 87% or about 30% of the time for most TCR beta V segments in an earlier analysis.

Vbeta (60) and Jbeta (13) primers were used in the PCR. Produced via immunoSEQ multiplex PCR; TCRdb's table is partial and in-frame only. Among around 300,000 clones listed, about 66% were seen once. This CDR3 is built from 16 residues. The ends lost 4 bases at V and 8 bases at J; junction bases unmatched: 7. Looked up from germline, CDR1 is SGHTA and CDR2 is FQGNSA. The sequenced sample consisted of PBMCs. The chain links TRBV7-2 to TRBJ2-1; 14 bases line up with TRBD2. The origin of this receptor is a female donor in good health and CMV-seronegative. The DNA of the CDR3 is TGTGCCAGCAGCTCGCGGACTAGCGGGAGGCGGTATGAGCAGTTCTTC. It specifies CASSSRTSGRRYEQFF.